Listed here are 10 T cell receptor beta chains from one sample, sequenced in a study of T cell responses to AZD1222 COVID-19 vaccine. Some clones are missing from TCRdb's copy, which holds only in-frame ones; the method was immunoSEQ multiplex PCR. The sample records some 150,000 clones, about 94% being singletons. This sample comprised peripheral blood, obtained on day 0 of AZD1222 vaccination. The receptors originated from an adult in good health.

This clone was picked up one time. The chain carries TRBV28 and TRBJ1-3, with a weak D call TRBD1 (6 bases). In germline, CDR1 is MDHEN, CDR2 SYDVKM. Trimming removed 7 bases at V and 6 bases at J, with 16 bases between. The CDR3 extends over 14 amino acids. CDR3 protein: CASKGRGFENTIYF. The CDR3 DNA is TGTGCCAGCAAGGGCAGGGGATTTGAAAACACCATATATTTT.

The chain employs TRBV2 and TRBJ1-4; TRBD1 agrees at 8 bases. V was pared by 5 bases and J by 0 bases, with 5 bases of the junction left unmatched. The CDR3 is 16 residues long. Germline lookup yields CDR1 SNHLY and CDR2 FYNNEI. The CDR3 sequence is CASSKDRAATNEKLFF. DNA for the CDR3: TGTGCCAGCAGTAAGGACAGGGCCGCAACTAATGAAAAACTGTTTTTT.

The table lists this clone with a count of one. The chain combines TRBV7-2 with TRBJ2-3; 15 bases map to TRBD2. V lost 5 bases to trimming and J lost 3 bases; unmatched junction nucleotides: 6. Germline V gene lookup returns CDR1 SGHTA and CDR2 FQGNSA. The CDR3 runs 17 residues. The CDR3 DNA reads as TGTGCCAGCAGCCTGGGACTAGCGGGAGGAGTAACAGATACGCAGTATTTT. Its protein is CASSLGLAGGVTDTQYF.

This clone has a single count. The chain has TRBV6-5 and TRBJ2-3, with TRBD2 matching 9 bases. Germline CDR1 MNHEY, CDR2 SVGAGI. The CDR3 has 15 residues. V was pared by 5 bases and J by 0 bases, with 3 bases of the junction left unmatched. In DNA, the CDR3 is TGTGCCAGCAGTCTAGCGGGAACTAGCACAGATACGCAGTATTTT. Residues: CASSLAGTSTDTQYF.

The chain uses TRBV29-1 and TRBJ1-2; TRBD1 aligns across 7 bases. V lost 7 bases to trimming and J lost 6 bases; unmatched junction nucleotides: 8. CDR1 is SQVTM, CDR2 ANQGSEA, per germline. The CDR3 has 12 amino acids. CDR3 protein: CSATDREDGYTF. The CDR3 DNA reads TGCAGCGCTACCGACAGGGAGGATGGCTACACCTTC.

The V gene is TRBV6-1, the J gene TRBJ2-7; tentatively, D is TRBD2 (6 bases). The germline CDR1 and CDR2 sequences are MNHNS and SASEGT. V was clipped by 0 bases and J by 9 bases, with 21 bases between them. This CDR3 region has 16 residues. CDR3 nucleotide sequence: TGTGCCAGCAGTGAAGCTCGGACTCGACTCGTTAGCGGGCAGTACTTC. Translated: CASSEARTRLVSGQYF.

This clone was observed a single time. The chain has TRBV6-4 and TRBJ2-2; 8 bases match TRBD1. V lost 3 bases and J lost 4; bases outside the gene matches: 1. This CDR3 has 14 residues. Germline V gene sequence: CDR1 MRHNA, CDR2 SNTAGT. CDR3 sequence reads: CASSEGQATGELFF. The DNA for the CDR3 is TGTGCCAGCAGTGAGGGACAGGCCACCGGGGAGCTGTTTTTT.

This chain uses TRBV28 with TRBJ1-2, with 11 bases identical to TRBD1. The germline gives CDR1 MDHEN, CDR2 SYDVKM. The CDR3 loop spans 12 amino acids. J gave up 8 bases and V 8 bases, and 4 bases lay outside the gene matches. The CDR3 sequence is CASWDRGTGYTF. CDR3 coding DNA: TGTGCCAGCTGGGACAGGGGGACGGGCTACACCTTC.

The genes are TRBV5-6 and TRBJ1-4, with D uncertain. V dropped 5 bases and J dropped 0 bases, with 20 bases sitting between them. The CDR3 runs to 18 residues. Per the germline V gene, CDR1 is SGHDT and CDR2 is YYEEEE. The CDR3 DNA reads TGTGCCAGCAGACCCGCAGGCCTTTCGATTGCAACTAATGAAAAACTGTTTTTT. This encodes CASRPAGLSIATNEKLFF. The full variable domain, its missing parts supplied by reference TRBV5-6 and TRBJ1-4, is DAGVTQSPTHLIKTRGQQVTLRCSPKSGHDTVSWYQQALGQGPQFIFQYYEEEERQRGNFPDRFSGHQFPNYSSELNVNALLLGDSALYLCASRPAGLSIATNEKLFFGSGTQLSVL.

V gene TRBV5-6 combines with J gene TRBJ2-3, with 8 bases that match TRBD1. The V segment lost 5 bases and the J segment 6 bases; nucleotides outside the gene matches: 14. The CDR3 consists of 16 residues. Germline V gene sequence: CDR1 SGHDT, CDR2 YYEEEE. The CDR3 protein is CASSYRTGIKLDTQYF. DNA for the CDR3: TGTGCCAGCAGTTACAGGACAGGGATAAAGTTGGATACGCAGTATTTT.